These 24 T cell receptor beta chains originate from one sample sequenced in a study of cytomegalovirus exposure and HLA in healthy donors. With 60 Vbeta and 13 Jbeta primers, the PCR was carried out. The data were produced by immunoSEQ multiplex PCR, yet TCRdb's version contains in-frame clones alone and is incomplete. The data contain approximately 100,000 clones, under 70% of them singletons. Sequenced: PBMCs. The receptor source for this set is a man aged 50-60 years in good health and CMV-seronegative.

CDR3 DNA: TGTGCCAGCTCCAGCGGGATGAACACCGGGGAGCTGTTTTTT. This codes for CASSSGMNTGELFF. The chain combines TRBV6-5 with TRBJ2-2; 7 bases align to TRBD2. Germline loops: CDR1 MNHEY, CDR2 SVGAGI. The CDR3 has 14 amino acids. Trimming took 8 bases from V and 1 from J; bases not matched to a gene: 4.

The rearrangement uses TRBV11-2 and TRBJ2-2; 9 bases are shared with TRBD2. J was trimmed by 1 base and V by 6 bases; bases with no gene match: 0. CDR3 length: 14 residues. The germline CDR1 and CDR2 sequences are SGHAT and FQNNGV. For the CDR3, the DNA is TGTGCCAGCAGGACTAGCGGGAACACCGGGGAGCTGTTTTTT. It is translated as CASRTSGNTGELFF.

The rearrangement joins TRBV19 to TRBJ2-3, with a possible D match to TRBD2 (5 bases). In germline, CDR1 is LNHDA, CDR2 SQIVND (reference sequence). Trimming pared 5 bases from V and 0 bases from J, leaving 9 bases between. This CDR3 contains 14 residues. The CDR3 coding sequence is TGTGCCAGTAGTTCGCTAGCCAGCACAGATACGCAGTATTTT. This sequence encodes CASSSLASTDTQYF.

The chain has TRBV6-1 and TRBJ1-4; the match to TRBD1 covers 7 bases. This CDR3 is built from 13 residues. Germline V gives CDR1 MNHNS, CDR2 SASEGT. J lost 6 bases, V lost 4 bases, and 2 bases had no gene match. CDR3 amino acids: CASSARGYEKLFF. The CDR3 DNA is TGTGCCAGCAGTGCCAGGGGGTATGAAAAACTGTTTTTT.

The chain couples TRBV28 to TRBJ1-2, with TRBD1 matching over 8 bases. The germline V gene encodes CDR1 MDHEN and CDR2 SYDVKM. With 8 bases clipped from V and 5 bases from J, the junction kept 7 bases outside the gene matches. This CDR3 contains 13 residues. The CDR3 DNA is TGTGCCAGCGAGACAGGGGCGGAGTATGGCTACACCTTC. Its translation: CASETGAEYGYTF.

Details on this clone: Mismatch with germline at one junction end may stem from a read error. The CDR3 is CSSSLAPGLAGTDTQYF. DNA for the CDR3: TGTTCCAGCAGCTTAGCCCCCGGACTAGCGGGGACAGATACGCAGTATTTT. The V gene is TRBV7-9, the J gene TRBJ2-3; 12 bases agree with TRBD2. CDR1 and CDR2 from the germline V gene are SEHNR and FQNEAQ (reference sequence). This CDR3 contains 17 residues.

The V call is TRBV11-2, the J call TRBJ1-4; 10 bases align to TRBD1. The germline V gene encodes CDR1 SGHAT and CDR2 FQNNGV. V shed 6 bases and J 5 bases; nucleotides not matched to a gene: 3. CDR3 length: 14 residues. As DNA, the CDR3 is TGTGCCAGCAGGACAGGGGGCGGGAATGAAAAACTGTTTTTT. Its translation is CASRTGGGNEKLFF.

The chain employs TRBV19 and TRBJ1-1, with 8 bases lining up with TRBD1. Trimming cost V 9 bases and J 11 bases; bases outside gene matches: 11. The germline V gene has CDR1 LNHDA and CDR2 SQIVND (reference sequence). The CDR3 consists of 12 residues. The CDR3 is CASRKTTGGAFF. The CDR3 nucleotides read TGTGCCAGCCGAAAGACAACAGGGGGGGCTTTCTTT. The entire variable domain, with the rest obtained from reference TRBV19 and TRBJ1-1, is as follows: DGGITQSPKYLFRKEGQNVTLSCEQNLNHDAMYWYRQDPGQGLRLIYYSQIVNDFQKGDIAEGYSVSREKKESFPLTVTSAQKNPTAFYLCASRKTTGGAFFGQGTRLTVV.

The chain couples TRBV28 to TRBJ1-1; D is undetermined. Germline CDR1 MDHEN, CDR2 SYDVKM. The CDR3 is 11 amino acids. Deletions cut 4 bases from V and 5 bases from J, with 5 bases between. This CDR3 reads CASSYLTEAFF. Here the CDR3 DNA reads TGTGCCAGCAGTTATCTGACTGAAGCTTTCTTT.

J is TRBJ2-3 and V is TRBV7-8, with 7 bases identical to TRBD1. The V gene end was trimmed by 3 bases and the J gene end by 4 bases; junction bases not matched to a gene: 7. CDR3 size: 15 residues. Per germline, CDR1 SGHVS and CDR2 FQNEAQ. The CDR3 nucleotides are TGTGCCAGCAGCTTCAAAACAGGGGCGGCAGATACGCAGTATTTT. The encoded protein is CASSFKTGAADTQYF.

The genes are TRBV27 and TRBJ2-1; 11 positions agree with TRBD2. Per germline, CDR1 MNHEY and CDR2 SMNVEV (reference sequence). CDR3 length equals 19 residues. The V and J ends lost 5 bases and 0 bases, in that order; junction bases with no gene match: 12. The CDR3 DNA follows: TGTGCCAGCAGTACCCCCAAACTAGCGGGAGTGGTCTCCTACAATGAGCAGTTCTTC. This sequence encodes CASSTPKLAGVVSYNEQFF.

CDR3 protein: CASIDSSYEQYF. DNA of the CDR3: TGTGCCAGCATAGACAGCTCCTACGAGCAGTACTTC. V and J are TRBV6-1 and TRBJ2-7; a weak D match, TRBD1 (5 bases). CDR3 length: 12 residues. Between the trimmed V and J ends, which lost 7 bases and 0 bases, there was a span of 7 bases. The germline V gene has CDR1 MNHNS and CDR2 SASEGT.

V and J are TRBV27 and TRBJ1-3; no definite D call. This CDR3 spans 14 amino acids. Germline V gives CDR1 MNHEY, CDR2 SMNVEV (reference sequence). V lost 5 bases, J lost 0 bases, and 8 bases lay in between. The CDR3 region has the DNA TGTGCCAGCAGTGAGGGAGCCTCTGGAAACACCATATATTTT. Residues: CASSEGASGNTIYF.

J is TRBJ1-2 and V is TRBV5-8, with TRBD1 matching over 9 bases. CDR1 is SGHTS and CDR2 is YDEGEE in the germline V gene. Losses at the gene ends were 1 base for V and 2 bases for J; bases not matched to a gene: 6. The CDR3 consists of 16 residues. CDR3: CASSLSGTGKNYGYTF. The CDR3 region has the DNA TGTGCCAGCAGCTTGTCCGGGACAGGGAAAAACTATGGCTACACCTTC.

This clone was seen only a few times. The chain has TRBV28 and TRBJ1-5; TRBD1 agrees at 8 bases. This CDR3 contains 15 residues. V lost 4 bases, J lost 3 bases, and 5 bases stayed unmatched. Germline V gene sequence: CDR1 MDHEN, CDR2 SYDVKM. Here the CDR3 DNA reads TGTGCCAGCAGTTCGACAGGGGTTTTCAATCAGCCCCAGCATTTT. Its protein is CASSSTGVFNQPQHF. The full variable domain, rest sourced from reference TRBV28 and TRBJ1-5, is DVKVTQSSRYLVKRTGEKVFLECVQDMDHENMFWYRQDPGLGLRLIYFSYDVKMKEKGDIPEGYSVSREKKERFSLILESASTNQTSMYLCASSSTGVFNQPQHFGDGTRLSIL.

This rearrangement joins TRBV27 to TRBJ2-5, with D perhaps TRBD2 (5 bases). The CDR3 covers 15 residues. Germline V gives CDR1 MNHEY, CDR2 SMNVEV (reference sequence). Trimming stripped 4 bases from V and 2 bases from J, with 14 bases between. CDR3: CASSSWSRGQETQYF. CDR3 nucleotides: TGTGCCAGCAGTTCTTGGTCTAGAGGGCAAGAGACCCAGTACTTC.

V gene TRBV5-4 combines with J gene TRBJ2-7; 10 bases are shared with TRBD2. The CDR3 loop spans 15 amino acids. CDR1 and CDR2 from the germline V gene are SGHNT and YYREEE (reference sequence). Losses at the gene ends were 5 bases for V and 5 bases for J; bases not matched to a gene: 10. Written as DNA, the CDR3 is TGTGCCAGCAGAGTAGCGGGGGGCCTTATCGACGAGCAGTACTTC. Its protein product is CASRVAGGLIDEQYF.

This clone was seen only a few times. CDR3 sequence reads: CASSKDQTSASTDTQYF. DNA for the CDR3: TGTGCCAGCAGCAAGGACCAGACTAGCGCGAGCACAGATACGCAGTATTTT. The rearrangement uses TRBV21-1 and TRBJ2-3; the table's D call of TRBD2 was not tested on the DNA. TRBV21-1 is deemed a pseudogene. The CDR3 is made up of 17 amino acids.

This clone was seen a few times. The chain is built from TRBV9 and TRBJ2-7; TRBD1 matches at 7 bases. CDR1 SGDLS and CDR2 YYNGEE come from the germline V gene. The J segment lost 3 bases and the V segment lost 5 bases, leaving 8 bases of the junction unmatched. The CDR3 has 14 amino acids. The CDR3 DNA is TGTGCCAGCAGTCCGGGACAGCAAATCTACGAGCAGTACTTC. Amino acid sequence: CASSPGQQIYEQYF.

This clone was observed a handful of times. An end of the junction differs from the germline gene, which may be a read error. The chain couples TRBV7-7 to TRBJ1-1; D is ambiguous. Germline CDR1 reads SSHAT; CDR2 reads FNYEAQ (reference sequence). The CDR3 runs to 14 residues. The chain's CDR3 is CASSLAAGNTEAFF. CDR3 nucleotide sequence: TGTGCTAGCAGCTTAGCCGCCGGGAACACTGAAGCTTTCTTT.

This chain uses TRBV7-9 with TRBJ1-4, with 10 bases that match TRBD1. Germline V gene lookup returns CDR1 SEHNR and CDR2 FQNEAQ (reference sequence). Trimming cost V 6 bases and J 5 bases; bases outside gene matches: 3. This CDR3 contains 14 residues. In DNA form, the CDR3 reads TGTGCCAGCAGTCCGGGACAGGGGAATGAAAAACTGTTTTTT. Amino acid sequence: CASSPGQGNEKLFF.

The chain combines TRBV4-1 with TRBJ2-7; D unresolved. V gave up 6 bases and J gave up 2 bases, with 14 bases separating them. The length of the CDR3 is 14 residues. Germline-derived CDR1 and CDR2 are MGHRA and YSYEKL. In DNA form, the CDR3 reads TGCGCCAGCAGGCCATTTGGGCAGGCCTACGAGCAGTACTTC. Translation: CASRPFGQAYEQYF.

The gene calls are TRBV4-2 and TRBJ1-1; weak D call: TRBD1 (5 bases). CDR1 is LGHNA and CDR2 is YNFKEQ in the germline V gene. The length of the CDR3 is 16 residues. Trimming took 0 bases from V and 3 from J, leaving 14 bases between them. In DNA form, the CDR3 reads TGTGCCAGCAGCCAAGAGAGGTACAGGAGGGACACTGAAGCTTTCTTT. It yields the protein CASSQERYRRDTEAFF.

V usage is TRBV18 and J usage is TRBJ1-4; TRBD1 might be the D (5 bases). This CDR3 has 15 residues. V lost 4 bases and J 5 bases, leaving 14 bases between the germline ends. Per the germline V gene, CDR1 is KGHSH and CDR2 is LQKENI. CDR3 nucleotides: TGTGCCAGCTCACACGGGGGGAACAGGAATGAAAAACTGTTTTTT. Its translation is CASSHGGNRNEKLFF. Full variable domain (remainder filled in from reference TRBV18 and TRBJ1-4): NAGVMQNPRHLVRRRGQEARLRCSPMKGHSHVYWYRQLPEEGLKFMVYLQKENIIDESGMPKERFSAEFPKEGPSILRIQQVVRGDSAAYFCASSHGGNRNEKLFFGSGTQLSVL.